Shown below are 13 T cell receptor beta chains from a single sample sequenced in a study of control samples from healthy donors and cancer patients (dated by TCRdb to 2020 to 2022). Preparation of the library involved the immunoSEQ multiplex PCR assay. Here the immuneACCESS table is served through TCRdb, limited to in-frame sequences with V and J called. Missing clones are a known gap in these copies; in checked studies unresolved V genes cover under half, and the rest lacks a known reason. The sample data list 150,000 or so clones, and 80% to 95% of these were observed just once. 0.65% to 0.85% of the sample is taken by the ten largest. Input material: blood. The receptors originated from a woman aged 25 to 39 in good health.

This chain links TRBV24-1 with TRBJ2-1; D unclear. Looked up from germline, CDR1 is KGHDR and CDR2 is SFDVKD. V lost 4 bases and J 4 bases, leaving 16 bases between the germline ends. The CDR3 has 16 residues. The DNA of the CDR3 is TGTGCCACCAGTGAGGCGGACGAAACCCTTTACAATGAGCAGTTCTTC. This codes for CATSEADETLYNEQFF.

The genes are TRBV9 and TRBJ2-7; the D gene could be TRBD1 or TRBD2 (6 bases each). Per germline, CDR1 SGDLS and CDR2 YYNGEE. Trimming stripped 3 bases from V and 4 bases from J, with 11 bases between. This CDR3 region has 13 residues. In DNA form, the CDR3 reads TGTGCCAGCAGCGCCGAGGGGGGATACGAGCAGTACTTC. It codes for CASSAEGGYEQYF. Full variable domain (remainder filled in from reference TRBV9 and TRBJ2-7): DSGVTQTPKHLITATGQRVTLRCSPRSGDLSVYWYQQSLDQGLQFLIQYYNGEERAKGNILERFSAQQFPDLHSELNLSSLELGDSALYFCASSAEGGYEQYFGPGTRLTVT.

This sequence joins TRBV13 and TRBJ1-2, with TRBD1 identical over 7 bases. The CDR3 totals 14 residues. CDR1 is PRHDT and CDR2 is FYEKMQ in the germline V gene (reference sequence). V was pared by 3 bases and J by 4 bases, with 5 bases of the junction left unmatched. The CDR3 nucleotides read TGTGCCAGCAGCTTCAACAGGGGTCCCTATGGCTACACCTTC. This translates into CASSFNRGPYGYTF.

V is TRBV28 and J is TRBJ2-1; D is tentatively TRBD1 or TRBD2 (5 bases each). The germline CDR1 and CDR2 sequences are MDHEN and SYDVKM. This CDR3 has 15 residues. V lost 10 bases, J lost 7 bases, and 23 bases lay in between. The CDR3 DNA follows: TGTGCCACCAACACGCAGGGAGCCCGATGGAATGAGCAGTTCTTC. It translates to CATNTQGARWNEQFF. Combining the CDR3 with reference TRBV28 and TRBJ2-1 gives the whole variable domain DVKVTQSSRYLVKRTGEKVFLECVQDMDHENMFWYRQDPGLGLRLIYFSYDVKMKEKGDIPEGYSVSREKKERFSLILESASTNQTSMYLCATNTQGARWNEQFFGPGTRLTVL.

This chain uses TRBV9 with TRBJ1-1; tentative D call: TRBD1 (6 bases). Between the trimmed V and J ends, which lost 4 bases and 5 bases, there was a span of 21 bases. The CDR3 extends over 16 amino acids. Germline CDR1 SGDLS, CDR2 YYNGEE. Here the CDR3 DNA reads TGTGCCAGCAGCATTTCTGCGGGGGGGGCTGAAACTGAAGCTTTCTTT. Protein: CASSISAGGAETEAFF.

Only a few counts were recorded for this clone. The V gene is TRBV5-1, the J gene TRBJ1-1; D possibly corresponds to TRBD1 (5 bases). The germline V gene has CDR1 SGHRS and CDR2 YFSETQ. Trimming left V 4 bases short and J 0 bases short, with 10 bases between. The CDR3 runs to 14 residues. CDR3 in amino acids: CASSMGGMNTEAFF. CDR3 sequence (DNA): TGCGCCAGCAGCATGGGGGGGATGAACACTGAAGCTTTCTTT.

The J gene is TRBJ2-7, the V gene TRBV14; 8 bases line up with TRBD2. This CDR3 comprises 17 residues. V gave up 3 bases and J gave up 0 bases; unmatched junction bases: 10. Germline-derived CDR1 and CDR2 are SGHDN and FVKESK. CDR3 in amino acids: CASSHRLAGPSSYEQYF. Here the CDR3 DNA reads TGTGCCAGCAGCCATCGGCTAGCGGGCCCTAGCTCCTACGAGCAGTACTTC. Looking up the rest from reference TRBV14 and TRBJ2-7 gives the full variable domain: EAGVTQFPSHSVIEKGQTVTLRCDPISGHDNLYWYRRVMGKEIKFLLHFVKESKQDESGMPNNRFLAERTGGTYSTLKVQPAELEDSGVYFCASSHRLAGPSSYEQYFGPGTRLTVT.

V usage is TRBV5-6 and J usage is TRBJ1-2; 7 bases align to TRBD1. CDR3 length: 14 amino acids. The J segment lost 5 bases and the V segment lost 0 bases, leaving 4 bases of the junction unmatched. The germline gives CDR1 SGHDT, CDR2 YYEEEE. The CDR3 spells CASSLAGGKYGYTF. The DNA for the CDR3 is TGTGCCAGCAGCTTGGCAGGGGGAAAATATGGCTACACCTTC.

The V and J genes are TRBV11-1 and TRBJ1-2, with TRBD1 identical over 9 bases. The CDR3 contains 13 residues. Germline V CDR1 and CDR2: SGHAT, FQDESV (reference sequence). The trim removed 8 bases at V and 3 bases at J, leaving 4 bases unmatched. In nucleotides, the CDR3 is TGTGCCAGCTCTGGGACAGGGTACTATGGCTACACCTTC. It is translated as CASSGTGYYGYTF.

The chain links TRBV7-9 to TRBJ1-1, with a weak D call TRBD1 (6 bases). Per germline, CDR1 SEHNR and CDR2 FQNEAQ (reference sequence). This CDR3 has 15 amino acids. Trimming took off 5 bases at V and 5 bases at J, with 18 bases between the two ends. The CDR3 loop reads CASSPTRGWGTEAFF. For the CDR3, the DNA is TGTGCCAGCAGCCCAACCAGGGGATGGGGGACTGAAGCTTTCTTT.

This chain links TRBV7-9 with TRBJ1-3, with 8 bases that match TRBD1. Looked up from germline, CDR1 is SEHNR and CDR2 is FQNEAQ (reference sequence). V was pared by 1 base and J by 5 bases, with 4 bases of the junction left unmatched. The CDR3 runs 15 residues. The CDR3 loop reads CASSLDDRGRNTIYF. In nucleotides, the CDR3 is TGTGCCAGCAGCTTAGATGACAGGGGAAGAAACACCATATATTTT. The full variable domain, in which reference TRBV7-9 and TRBJ1-3 provide the parts outside the CDR3, is DTGVSQNPRHKITKRGQNVTFRCDPISEHNRLYWYRQTLGQGPEFLTYFQNEAQLEKSRLLSDRFSAERPKGSFSTLEIQRTEQGDSAMYLCASSLDDRGRNTIYFGEGSWLTVV.

The chain has TRBV6-5 and TRBJ2-3, with 10 bases identical to TRBD2. This CDR3 spans 15 amino acids. Germline loops: CDR1 MNHEY, CDR2 SVGAGI. V dropped 5 bases and J dropped 2; count of bases not matched to a gene: 4. The CDR3 DNA reads as TGTGCCAGCAGTCCGGGGACTAGCGCCACAGATACGCAGTATTTT. This encodes CASSPGTSATDTQYF.

The chain has TRBV19 and TRBJ2-2; 7 bases align to TRBD1. The germline gives CDR1 LNHDA, CDR2 SQIVND (reference sequence). Trimming cost V 6 bases and J 6 bases; bases outside gene matches: 4. This CDR3 contains 13 residues. The CDR3 DNA sequence: TGTGCCAGTAGCCGCGACAGGGCCGGGGAGCTGTTTTTT. Its protein product is CASSRDRAGELFF.